This T cell receptor (beta chain) was sequenced for a study of T cell responses to AZD1222 COVID-19 vaccine. The ends were cut back, 2 bases at V and 3 bases at J, with 5 bases in the middle. Germline V gives CDR1 SGHNT, CDR2 YYREEE (reference sequence). This CDR3 has 12 amino acids. The data were produced by immunoSEQ multiplex PCR, yet TCRdb's version contains in-frame clones alone and is incomplete. The sample contains tens of thousands of clones, about four fifths of which appear only once. The chain joins TRBV5-4 to TRBJ2-5, with D unresolved. Specimen: peripheral blood, collected on day 0 of AZD1222 vaccination. This receptor was taken from an adult in good health. The CDR3 is CASSFPEETQYF. The CDR3 DNA reads as TGTGCCAGCAGCTTCCCAGAAGAGACCCAGTACTTC.